This TCR beta chain emerged from a study of vaccination effects on CD4 cells after COVID-19. Study information: All study participants received two doses of BNT162b2 or mRNA-1273 vaccine.

Ahead of sequencing, the ViraFEST assay grew antigen-specific CD4+ T cells using viral peptide pools. Subsequent to a culture period of 10 to 11 days, CD4+ T cells were isolated. Nucleocapsid antibodies were negative in the vaccine recipients, who had never had SARS-CoV-2 infection. A half-medium replacement with IL-2 medium was carried out on days 3 and 7. Profiling relied on immunoSEQ multiplex PCR, and the TCRdb table lists in-frame clones only, not all of them. The sample has tens of thousands of clones; 76% are singletons. This clone was observed a handful of times. Its target is unknown. This specimen was CD4+ T cells from PBMCs cultured with HCoV-NL63 spike peptides, taken before COVID-19 vaccination. This sequence originates from a human donor who received a COVID-19 vaccine.

In DNA, the CDR3 is TGTGCCAGCAGTGATGGCAGGGGGCCCTATGGCTACACCTTC. Translation: CASSDGRGPYGYTF. The chain carries TRBV6-1 and TRBJ1-2, with TRBD1 matching 8 bases. The CDR3 runs to 14 residues. Germline lookup yields CDR1 MNHNS and CDR2 SASEGT. V lost 3 bases, J lost 4 bases, and 4 bases stayed unmatched.